A single sample gave rise to the 6 T cell receptor beta chains below, sequenced in a study of technical replicates of blood from several donors. Measured with immunoSEQ multiplex PCR; TCRdb has only the in-frame clones, and not every one. The data show just over 95,000 clones, roughly 95% seen once. Sequenced input: T cells isolated from PBMCs. The receptor set was obtained from a human donor in good health.

This sequence joins TRBV5-1 and TRBJ1-5, with 9 bases that match TRBD1. Germline V gene data show CDR1 as SGHRS and CDR2 as YFSETQ. V lost 4 bases and J lost 6; bases outside the gene matches: 8. The length of the CDR3 is 15 residues. In DNA form, the CDR3 reads TGCGCCAGCAGCGGGGACAGGGTTGGGCGTCAGCCCCAGCATTTT. Its translation is CASSGDRVGRQPQHF. The full variable domain, rest sourced from reference TRBV5-1 and TRBJ1-5, is KAGVTQTPRYLIKTRGQQVTLSCSPISGHRSVSWYQQTPGQGLQFLFEYFSETQRNKGNFPGRFSGRQFSNSRSEMNVSTLELGDSALYLCASSGDRVGRQPQHFGDGTRLSIL.

The chain is built from TRBV6-1 and TRBJ2-1; tentatively, D is TRBD1 (5 bases). V lost 6 bases and J lost 8, with 14 bases in between. This CDR3 contains 13 residues. Germline V gives CDR1 MNHNS, CDR2 SASEGT. Written as DNA, the CDR3 is TGTGCCAGCAGCCTGCCAGGGTTCGATGAGCAGTTCTTC. This encodes CASSLPGFDEQFF.

The chain recombines TRBV19 with TRBJ2-3; D call uncertain. The V gene lost 2 bases and the J gene lost 1 base, with 13 bases spanning the gap. The CDR3 extends over 16 amino acids. CDR1 and CDR2 from the germline V gene are LNHDA and SQIVND (reference sequence). The CDR3 sequence: CASSIISSRRTDTQYF. The DNA for the CDR3 is TGTGCCAGTAGTATAATCTCGTCTCGTCGCACAGATACGCAGTATTTT.

V and J are TRBV5-1 and TRBJ2-7; 8 bases fit TRBD1. The CDR3 contains 17 residues. Per the germline V gene, CDR1 is SGHRS and CDR2 is YFSETQ. J was trimmed by 3 bases and V by 0 bases; bases with no gene match: 11. CDR3 residues: CASSLASTGVPNYEQYF. In DNA, the CDR3 is TGCGCCAGCAGCTTGGCCTCGACAGGGGTACCCAACTACGAGCAGTACTTC.

This clone came up once. The rearrangement joins TRBV15 to TRBJ1-2, with D tentatively TRBD1 (6 bases). Germline CDR1 LNHNV, CDR2 YYDKDF (reference sequence). V was trimmed by 0 bases and J by 4 bases, leaving 15 bases between them. This CDR3 is 16 amino acids long. This CDR3 is CATSRDRGRGSYGYTF. The CDR3 nucleotides are TGTGCCACCAGCAGAGATCGCGGCAGGGGAAGCTATGGCTACACCTTC. The full variable domain, in which reference TRBV15 and TRBJ1-2 provide the parts outside the CDR3, is DAMVIQNPRYQVTQFGKPVTLSCSQTLNHNVMYWYQQKSSQAPKLLFHYYDKDFNNEADTPDNFQSRRPNTSFCFLDIRSPGLGDTAMYLCATSRDRGRGSYGYTFGSGTRLTVV.

The chain carries TRBV5-6 and TRBJ2-3, with D perhaps TRBD2 (6 bases). The V and J ends lost 4 bases and 6 bases respectively, with 15 bases between them. CDR1 and CDR2 from the germline V gene are SGHDT and YYEEEE. The CDR3 has 14 amino acids. The CDR3 nucleotides are TGTGCCAGCAGCACAAGGGACTTCGAGGATACGCAGTATTTT. It encodes CASSTRDFEDTQYF.